The present entry profiles one T cell receptor (beta chain) with its context. What it recognizes is unknown. This sample was included in a study of identifying expanded T cells in peripheral blood. Study results and caveats: Approximately two-week clone count variance significantly increased as total template count grew. Differentially abundant clones: 0.95 to 1.5 between replicates, about 15 at around 15 days, 19 to 20 at four.

TCRdb's copy holds only in-frame clones and misses some; the assay was immunoSEQ multiplex PCR. The sample has about 81,000 clones, around 84% seen once. This CDR3 region has 16 residues. V shed 6 bases, J shed 0 bases, and the junction held 4 bases outside the gene matches. Germline loops: CDR1 KGHSH, CDR2 LQKENI. No infections or other immune events were documented during collection. This receptor was identified in a person aged 18-69 years in good health. The chain recombines TRBV18 with TRBJ2-6; TRBD1 agrees at 8 bases. Sequenced material: blood. The DNA for the CDR3 is TGTGCCAGCTCGGACAGGGCGGGCTCTGGGGCCAACGTCCTGACTTTC. It translates to CASSDRAGSGANVLTF.